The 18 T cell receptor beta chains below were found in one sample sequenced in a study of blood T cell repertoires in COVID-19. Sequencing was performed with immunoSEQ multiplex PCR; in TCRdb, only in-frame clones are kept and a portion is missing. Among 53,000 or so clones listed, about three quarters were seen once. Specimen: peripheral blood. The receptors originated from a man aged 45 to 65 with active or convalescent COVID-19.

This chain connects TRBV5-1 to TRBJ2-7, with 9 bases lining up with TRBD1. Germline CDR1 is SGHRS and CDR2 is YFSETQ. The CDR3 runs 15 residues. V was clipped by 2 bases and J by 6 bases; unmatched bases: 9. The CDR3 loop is CASSFASGTGFEQYF. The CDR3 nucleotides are TGCGCCAGCAGCTTTGCTTCCGGGACAGGGTTCGAGCAGTACTTC.

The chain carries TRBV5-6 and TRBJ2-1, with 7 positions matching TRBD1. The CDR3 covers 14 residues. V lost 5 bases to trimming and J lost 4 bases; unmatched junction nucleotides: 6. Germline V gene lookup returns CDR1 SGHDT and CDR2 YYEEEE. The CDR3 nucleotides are TGTGCCAGCAGGGGACAGAGCGAATACAATGAGCAGTTCTTC. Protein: CASRGQSEYNEQFF. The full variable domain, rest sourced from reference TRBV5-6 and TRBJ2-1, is DAGVTQSPTHLIKTRGQQVTLRCSPKSGHDTVSWYQQALGQGPQFIFQYYEEEERQRGNFPDRFSGHQFPNYSSELNVNALLLGDSALYLCASRGQSEYNEQFFGPGTRLTVL.

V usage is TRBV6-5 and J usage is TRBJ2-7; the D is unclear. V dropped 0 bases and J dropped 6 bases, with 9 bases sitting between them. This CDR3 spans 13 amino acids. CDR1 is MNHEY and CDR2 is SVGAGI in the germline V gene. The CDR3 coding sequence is TGTGCCAGCAGTTACTCACACCCTAGCGAGCAGTACTTC. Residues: CASSYSHPSEQYF.

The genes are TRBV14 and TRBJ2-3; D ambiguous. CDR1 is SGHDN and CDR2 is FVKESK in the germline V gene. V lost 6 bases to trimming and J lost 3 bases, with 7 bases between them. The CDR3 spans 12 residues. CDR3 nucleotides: TGTGCCAGCAGTTTCTCTACAGATACGCAGTATTTT. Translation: CASSFSTDTQYF.

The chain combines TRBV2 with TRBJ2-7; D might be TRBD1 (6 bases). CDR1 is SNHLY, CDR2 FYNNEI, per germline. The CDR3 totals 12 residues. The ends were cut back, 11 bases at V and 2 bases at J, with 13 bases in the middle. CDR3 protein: CAGSGDAYEQYF. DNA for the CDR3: TGTGCCGGCTCAGGGGATGCCTACGAGCAGTACTTC.

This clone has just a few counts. CDR3: CASRGTPVQETQYF. The CDR3 DNA follows: TGCGCCAGCAGGGGGACACCGGTTCAAGAGACCCAGTACTTC. The chain links TRBV5-1 to TRBJ2-5; TRBD1 might be the D (6 bases). Deletions cut 5 bases from V and 2 bases from J, with 13 bases between. The V gene's germline CDR1 is SGHRS and CDR2 YFSETQ. The CDR3 length is 14 residues.

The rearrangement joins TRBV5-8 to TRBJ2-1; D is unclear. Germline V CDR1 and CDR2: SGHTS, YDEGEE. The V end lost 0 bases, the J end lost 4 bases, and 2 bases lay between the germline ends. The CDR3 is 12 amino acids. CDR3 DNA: TGTGCCAGCAGCTTGGCTTACAATGAGCAGTTCTTC. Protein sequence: CASSLAYNEQFF.

The CDR3 DNA reads TGCAGTGCTAGTCGAAGACAGGGAAGTCAGCCCCAGCATTTT. Encoded protein: CSASRRQGSQPQHF. V and J are TRBV20-1 and TRBJ1-5; 7 bases align to TRBD1. Germline trimming cut 3 bases from V and 6 bases from J; bases unmatched to any gene: 8. This CDR3 has 14 amino acids. Germline values: CDR1 DFQATT, CDR2 SNEGSKA (reference sequence).

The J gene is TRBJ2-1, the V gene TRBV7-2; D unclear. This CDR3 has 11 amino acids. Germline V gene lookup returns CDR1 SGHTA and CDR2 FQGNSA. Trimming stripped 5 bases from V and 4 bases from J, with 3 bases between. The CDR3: CASSVYNEQFF. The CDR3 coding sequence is TGTGCCAGCAGCGTATACAATGAGCAGTTCTTC.

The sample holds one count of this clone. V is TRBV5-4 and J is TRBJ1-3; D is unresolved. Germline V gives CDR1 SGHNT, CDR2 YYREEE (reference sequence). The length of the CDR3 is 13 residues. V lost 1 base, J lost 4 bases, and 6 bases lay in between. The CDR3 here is CASSLRGGNTIYF. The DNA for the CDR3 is TGTGCCAGCAGCTTGCGCGGAGGAAACACCATATATTTT.

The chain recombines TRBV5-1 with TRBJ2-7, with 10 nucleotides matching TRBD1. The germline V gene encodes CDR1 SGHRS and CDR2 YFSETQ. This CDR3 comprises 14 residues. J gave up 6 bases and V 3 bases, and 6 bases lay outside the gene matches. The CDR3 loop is CASSWRTGGSEQYF. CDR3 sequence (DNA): TGCGCCAGCAGCTGGCGGACAGGGGGTAGCGAGCAGTACTTC.

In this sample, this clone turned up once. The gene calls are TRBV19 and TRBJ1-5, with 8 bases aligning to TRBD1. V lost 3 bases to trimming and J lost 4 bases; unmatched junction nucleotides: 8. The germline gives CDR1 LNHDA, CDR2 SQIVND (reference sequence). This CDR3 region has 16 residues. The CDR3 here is CASSIVGGQGNQPQHF. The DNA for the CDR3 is TGTGCCAGTAGTATCGTGGGAGGACAGGGAAATCAGCCCCAGCATTTT.

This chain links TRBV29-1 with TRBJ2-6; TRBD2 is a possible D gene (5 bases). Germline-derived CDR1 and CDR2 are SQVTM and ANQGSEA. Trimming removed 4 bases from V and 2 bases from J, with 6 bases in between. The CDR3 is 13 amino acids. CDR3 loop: CSVGGTGANVLTF. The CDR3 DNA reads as TGCAGCGTTGGAGGGACTGGGGCCAACGTCCTGACTTTC.

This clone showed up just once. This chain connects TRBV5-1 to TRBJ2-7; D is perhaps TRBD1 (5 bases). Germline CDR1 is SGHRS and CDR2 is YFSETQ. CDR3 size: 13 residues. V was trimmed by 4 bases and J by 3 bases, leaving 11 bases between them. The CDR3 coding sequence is TGCGCCAGCAGCCGTGACAGCATCTACGAGCAGTACTTC. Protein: CASSRDSIYEQYF.

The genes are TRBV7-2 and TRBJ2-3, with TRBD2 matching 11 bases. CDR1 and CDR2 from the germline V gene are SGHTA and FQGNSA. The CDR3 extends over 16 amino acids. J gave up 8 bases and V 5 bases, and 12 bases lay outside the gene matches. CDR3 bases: TGTGCCAGCAGCATAGTTAGCGGGGGGGCACCCGGTACGCAGTATTTT. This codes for CASSIVSGGAPGTQYF.

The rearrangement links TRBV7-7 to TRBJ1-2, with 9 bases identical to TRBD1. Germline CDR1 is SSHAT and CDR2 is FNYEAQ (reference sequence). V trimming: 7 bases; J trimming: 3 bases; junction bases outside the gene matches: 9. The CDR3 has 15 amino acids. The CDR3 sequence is CASNLGTGPYYGYTF. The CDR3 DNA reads TGTGCCAGCAACCTTGGGACAGGGCCTTACTATGGCTACACCTTC.

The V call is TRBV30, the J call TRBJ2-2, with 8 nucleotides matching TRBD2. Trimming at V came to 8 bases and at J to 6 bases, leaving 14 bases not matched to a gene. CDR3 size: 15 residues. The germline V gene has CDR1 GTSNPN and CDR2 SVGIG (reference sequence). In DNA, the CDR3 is TGTGCCGCCGGGAGGGCTCAAGGAAGGCCCGGGGAGCTGTTTTTT. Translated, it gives CAAGRAQGRPGELFF.

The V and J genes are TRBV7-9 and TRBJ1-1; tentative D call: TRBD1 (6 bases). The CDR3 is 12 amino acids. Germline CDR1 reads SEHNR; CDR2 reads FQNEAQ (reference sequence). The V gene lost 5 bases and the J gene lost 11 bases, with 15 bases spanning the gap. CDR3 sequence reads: CASSQGLGGAFF. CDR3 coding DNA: TGTGCCAGCAGCCAGGGCCTTGGGGGCGCTTTCTTT.